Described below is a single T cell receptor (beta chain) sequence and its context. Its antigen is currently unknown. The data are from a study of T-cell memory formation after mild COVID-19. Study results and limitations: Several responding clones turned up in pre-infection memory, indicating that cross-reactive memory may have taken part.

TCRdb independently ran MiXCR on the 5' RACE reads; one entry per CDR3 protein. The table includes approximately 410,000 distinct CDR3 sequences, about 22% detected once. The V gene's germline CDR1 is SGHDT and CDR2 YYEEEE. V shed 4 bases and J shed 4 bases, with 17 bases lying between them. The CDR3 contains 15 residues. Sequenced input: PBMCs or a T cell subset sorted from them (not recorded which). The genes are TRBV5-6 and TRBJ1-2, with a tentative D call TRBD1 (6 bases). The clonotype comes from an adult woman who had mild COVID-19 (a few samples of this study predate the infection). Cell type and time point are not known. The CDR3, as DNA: TGTGCCAGCAGCGGACGGCAGGGGAAGATCTATGGCTACACCTTC. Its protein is CASSGRQGKIYGYTF.